This is a list of T cell receptor beta chains from one sample in a study of human T cells and chemical hapten exposure. Each CDR3 protein is one row after TCRdb ran MiXCR on the RACE reads. The repertoire holds 30,000 to 50,000 distinct CDR3 sequences, with about an eighth as singletons. The sample was whole blood, taken in connection with sensitization to the hapten diphenylcyclopropenone (DPC). The receptors originated from a woman between 40 and 55 years old with alopecia areata. Some clones in this sample may be carry-over from other donors' samples. Each CDR3 is given with its conserved first and last residue. Fields, in order: J gene, clone size, D gene, V gene, CDR3 protein, CDR3 DNA. A D gene is named only where the DNA matches it firmly. Clone size is stated in some rows and not others, as once, few, many or a class when expanded.

TRBJ2-6 | few | TRBD2 | TRBV20-1 | CSATEAGTSGANVLTF | TGCAGTGCCACCGAAGCGGGGACTTCTGGGGCCAACGTCCTGACTTTC
TRBJ1-1 | many | . | TRBV7-9 | CASSPRGNTEAFF | TGTGCCAGCAGCCCCCGAGGGAACACTGAAGCTTTCTTT
TRBJ1-5 | few | . | TRBV4-1 | CASSQVPGSNQPQHF | TGCGCCAGCAGCCAAGTCCCGGGAAGCAATCAGCCCCAGCATTTT
TRBJ2-3 | many | TRBD2 | TRBV9 | CASSKRKTSGAWDTQYF | TGTGCCAGCAGCAAACGCAAGACTAGCGGGGCCTGGGATACGCAGTATTTT
TRBJ1-4 | . | . | TRBV2 | CASSEWTTEKLFF | TGTGCCAGCAGTGAATGGACAACTGAAAAACTGTTTTTT
TRBJ2-7 | few | TRBD2 | TRBV20-1 | CSAPRTSPPGEQYF | TGCAGTGCCCCCCGGACTAGCCCTCCGGGCGAGCAGTACTTC
TRBJ2-3 | many | . | TRBV28 | CASTTPGPGEAADTQYF | TGTGCCAGCACAACCCCGGGACCGGGGGAGGCTGCAGATACGCAGTATTTT
TRBJ1-1 | . | TRBD1 | TRBV7-2 | CASSSQGVNTEAFF | TGTGCCAGCAGCTCACAGGGGGTGAACACTGAAGCTTTCTTT
TRBJ1-6 | few | . | TRBV28 | CASSLVDYASPLHF | TGTGCCAGCAGTTTAGTAGATTACGCTTCACCCCTCCACTTT
TRBJ1-4 | many | . | TRBV28 | CASSLGEKLFF | TGTGCCAGCAGTTTAGGTGAAAAACTGTTTTTT
TRBJ1-2 | . | . | TRBV27 | CASSLGTYYGYTF | TGTGCCAGCAGCTTAGGGACCTACTATGGCTACACCTTC
TRBJ1-1 | . | . | TRBV12-2 | CASRRPGTDYSPMNTEAFF | TGTGCAAGTCGTCGGCCCGGGACAGACTATTCCCCTATGAACACTGAAGCTTTCTTT
TRBJ1-3 | many | . | TRBV7-8 | CASSLGLSGNTIYF | TGTGCCAGCAGCTTAGGGCTCTCTGGAAACACCATATATTTT
TRBJ1-1 | many | . | TRBV18 | CASSPPEREEAFF | TGTGCCAGCTCACCCCCGGAGAGGGAAGAAGCTTTCTTT
TRBJ2-3 | . | . | TRBV29-1 | CSVEIPRSTDTQYF | TGCAGCGTTGAAATACCCCGGAGCACAGATACGCAGTATTTT
TRBJ2-3 | few | . | TRBV4-1 | CASSPGFNTDTQYF | TGCGCCAGCAGCCCCGGATTTAACACAGATACGCAGTATTTT
TRBJ2-1 | . | TRBD1 | TRBV5-6 | CASSLGQSSYNEQFF | TGTGCCAGCAGCCTGGGACAGAGCTCCTACAATGAGCAGTTCTTC
TRBJ2-5 | . | . | TRBV5-1 | CASTGSLQETQYF | TGCGCCAGCACAGGAAGTCTTCAAGAGACCCAGTACTTC
TRBJ1-1 | many | . | TRBV12-3/TRBV12-4 | CASRRDLNTEAFF | TGTGCCAGCAGACGTGATTTGAACACTGAAGCTTTCTTT
TRBJ1-4 | . | TRBD1 | TRBV18 | CASSPGQDEKLFF | TGTGCCAGCTCACCAGGACAGGACGAAAAACTGTTTTTT
TRBJ2-1 | many | . | TRBV3-1 | CASSPGRRGNSYNEQFF | TGTGCCAGCAGCCCCGGTCGTCGGGGGAACTCCTACAATGAGCAGTTCTTC
TRBJ2-7 | many | . | TRBV18 | CASSPDSVGYEQYF | TGTGCCAGCTCACCAGATAGTGTGGGCTACGAGCAGTACTTC
TRBJ2-1 | many | TRBD1 | TRBV11-2 | CASSPDRGLINEQFF | TGTGCCAGCAGCCCGGACAGGGGGCTTATCAATGAGCAGTTCTTC
TRBJ1-1 | many | . | TRBV21-1 | CASSSRQGEAFF | TGTGCCAGCAGCTCCCGACAGGGGGAAGCTTTCTTT
TRBJ1-1 | many | . | TRBV29-1 | CSVETGRDTEAFF | TGCAGCGTTGAAACGGGCCGGGACACTGAAGCTTTCTTT
TRBJ2-7 | many | . | TRBV21-1 | CASSKGGGDSTYEQYF | TGTGCCAGCAGCAAAGGAGGCGGAGACAGTACCTACGAGCAGTACTTC
TRBJ2-3 | few | . | TRBV7-2 | CASSPRTKADTQYF | TGTGCCAGCAGCCCTAGGACAAAGGCGGATACGCAGTATTTT
TRBJ2-7 | . | . | TRBV20-1 | CSARDVQASLEQYF | TGCAGTGCTAGAGATGTACAGGCTTCACTCGAGCAGTACTTC
TRBJ2-1 | many | . | TRBV7-8 | CASSLSGPGQFF | TGTGCCAGCAGCTTATCGGGTCCCGGGCAGTTCTTC
TRBJ2-2 | few | TRBD1 | TRBV29-1 | CSGSGGGELFF | TGCAGCGGATCAGGGGGCGGGGAGCTGTTTTTT
TRBJ2-7 | few | TRBD2 | TRBV5-5 | CASSPLAGTPGEQYF | TGTGCCAGCAGCCCACTAGCGGGGACACCTGGGGAGCAGTACTTC
TRBJ1-2 | many | TRBD1 | TRBV20-1 | CSAHRGGGGYTF | TGCAGTGCTCACAGGGGCGGTGGCGGCTACACCTTC
TRBJ2-7 | . | TRBD2 | TRBV7-2 | CASSLGLAGAYEQYF | TGTGCCAGCAGCTTAGGACTAGCGGGGGCCTACGAGCAGTACTTC
TRBJ1-1 | . | . | TRBV9 | CASSPGSDTEAFF | TGTGCCAGCAGCCCAGGTTCGGATACTGAAGCTTTCTTT
TRBJ2-2 | many | . | TRBV18 | CASSPPILLPLNTGELFF | TGTGCCAGCTCACCACCGATACTACTCCCTTTGAACACCGGGGAGCTGTTTTTT
TRBJ1-2 | many | . | TRBV3-1 | CASSHGDGYGYTF | TGTGCCAGCAGCCATGGGGACGGCTATGGCTACACCTTC
TRBJ2-1 | . | TRBD1 | TRBV7-9 | CASSPTGDNEQFF | TGTGCCAGCAGCCCAACAGGGGACAATGAGCAGTTCTTC
TRBJ1-5 | many | . | TRBV29-1 | CSVPHGRQDSNQPQHF | TGCAGCGTACCCCATGGGCGGCAGGATAGCAATCAGCCCCAGCATTTT
TRBJ2-3 | . | . | TRBV6-2/TRBV6-3 | CASADRVTQYF | TGTGCCAGCGCGGATAGGGTTACGCAGTATTTT